These 24 T cell receptor beta chains were all obtained from the same sample, sequenced in a study of blood T cell repertoires in COVID-19. Only in-frame clones appear in the TCRdb table, and some are missing; sequencing was by immunoSEQ multiplex PCR. Of 90,000 to 130,000 clones detected, 85% appear once; the ten largest clones hold 1.1% to 1.5%. The sequenced material came from peripheral blood. Receptors originate from a man aged 40-50 years with acute or convalescent COVID-19.

CDR3 loop: CASSLGQGTETQYF. The CDR3 region has the DNA TGTGCCAGCAGCTTAGGGCAGGGTACAGAGACCCAGTACTTC. The chain carries TRBV11-2 and TRBJ2-5; a weak D match, TRBD1 (5 bases). V lost 1 base to trimming and J lost 4 bases, with 10 bases between them. CDR1 is SGHAT, CDR2 FQNNGV, per germline. The CDR3 loop spans 14 amino acids.

The chain has TRBV5-1 and TRBJ1-2, with 10 bases that match TRBD1. The CDR3 extends over 17 amino acids. Germline V lookup: CDR1 SGHRS, CDR2 YFSETQ. J was trimmed by 2 bases and V by 1 base; bases with no gene match: 8. The CDR3 protein is CASSLSPRQGANYGYTF. As DNA, the CDR3 is TGCGCCAGCAGCTTGTCACCCAGACAGGGGGCGAACTATGGCTACACCTTC.

The rearrangement uses TRBV9 and TRBJ2-3; D is perhaps TRBD1 (5 bases). Germline loops: CDR1 SGDLS, CDR2 YYNGEE. V shed 0 bases and J shed 1 base, with 12 bases lying between them. The CDR3 length is 16 residues. The CDR3 region has the DNA TGTGCCAGCAGCGTAGGAAGGGGTCTACGCACAGATACGCAGTATTTT. Amino acids: CASSVGRGLRTDTQYF.

The chain is built from TRBV19 and TRBJ2-7; 7 positions agree with TRBD1. With 3 bases clipped from V and 3 bases from J, the junction kept 5 bases outside the gene matches. Germline-derived CDR1 and CDR2 are LNHDA and SQIVND (reference sequence). The CDR3 contains 14 residues. In DNA, the CDR3 is TGTGCCAGTAGTATTTGGGACAGAGTCTACGAGCAGTACTTC. This codes for CASSIWDRVYEQYF.

This clone was seen a single time. The chain couples TRBV5-4 to TRBJ2-1, with a possible D match to TRBD2 (5 bases). Germline CDR1 and CDR2: SGHNT and YYREEE (reference sequence). Between the trimmed V and J ends, which lost 6 bases and 10 bases, there was a span of 17 bases. This CDR3 spans 13 amino acids. Written as DNA, the CDR3 is TGTGCCAGCACCTATCCGGGATTCAGAGAGCAGTTCTTC. It is translated as CASTYPGFREQFF.

The chain is built from TRBV6-6 and TRBJ1-3; 8 bases match TRBD1. Germline trimming cut 4 bases from V and 4 bases from J; bases unmatched to any gene: 0. The CDR3 contains 13 residues. Germline CDR1 is MNHNY and CDR2 is SVGAGI (reference sequence). The CDR3 here is CASSWDRGNTIYF. The CDR3 DNA follows: TGTGCCAGCAGTTGGGACAGGGGAAACACCATATATTTT.

CDR3 protein: CASSEYKGGLAGEETQYF. The CDR3 coding sequence is TGTGCCAGCAGTGAATATAAGGGGGGACTAGCGGGAGAAGAGACCCAGTACTTC. The chain is built from TRBV25-1 and TRBJ2-5; 14 bases line up with TRBD2. CDR3 length equals 18 residues. The V gene end was trimmed by 0 bases and the J gene end by 3 bases; junction bases not matched to a gene: 6. Per germline, CDR1 MGHDK and CDR2 SYGVNS.

The chain joins TRBV11-2 to TRBJ2-5; 7 nucleotides align to TRBD2. Germline V gives CDR1 SGHAT, CDR2 FQNNGV. This CDR3 comprises 12 residues. J was trimmed by 8 bases and V by 6 bases; bases with no gene match: 6. The CDR3 loop is CASSPGGGTQYF. The CDR3 DNA sequence: TGTGCCAGCAGTCCTGGGGGGGGAACCCAGTACTTC. The full variable domain, rest sourced from reference TRBV11-2 and TRBJ2-5, is EAGVAQSPRYKIIEKRQSVAFWCNPISGHATLYWYQQILGQGPKLLIQFQNNGVVDDSQLPKDRFSAERLKGVDSTLKIQPAKLEDSAVYLCASSPGGGTQYFGPGTRLLVL.

The chain employs TRBV7-9 and TRBJ2-1; TRBD2 aligns across 8 bases. Losses at the gene ends were 3 bases for V and 7 bases for J; bases not matched to a gene: 8. This CDR3 region has 15 residues. Per germline, CDR1 SEHNR and CDR2 FQNEAQ (reference sequence). The CDR3 here is CASSLGSGGANEQFF. The CDR3 coding sequence is TGTGCCAGCAGCTTGGGGAGCGGGGGCGCGAATGAGCAGTTCTTC. Full variable domain (rest looked up from reference TRBV7-9 and TRBJ2-1): DTGVSQNPRHKITKRGQNVTFRCDPISEHNRLYWYRQTLGQGPEFLTYFQNEAQLEKSRLLSDRFSAERPKGSFSTLEIQRTEQGDSAMYLCASSLGSGGANEQFFGPGTRLTVL.

The J gene is TRBJ2-7, the V gene TRBV5-6, with D perhaps matching TRBD2 (5 bases). CDR1 SGHDT and CDR2 YYEEEE come from the germline V gene. V was trimmed by 1 base and J by 3 bases, leaving 11 bases between them. There are 14 residues in the CDR3. The CDR3 is CASSLSLEGYEQYF. Here the CDR3 DNA reads TGTGCCAGCAGCTTGTCGCTAGAGGGCTACGAGCAGTACTTC.

The CDR3 sequence: CASSPPPTGNYEQYF. The CDR3 nucleotides are TGTGCCAGCTCACCACCGCCGACAGGTAACTACGAGCAGTACTTC. The chain carries TRBV18 and TRBJ2-7; TRBD1 is a possible D gene (6 bases). The V and J ends lost 0 bases and 3 bases respectively, with 12 bases between them. The CDR3 has 15 residues. The V gene's germline CDR1 is KGHSH and CDR2 LQKENI.

This clone was seen once. The chain is built from TRBV11-2 and TRBJ1-1, with D hard to call. Trimming took off 3 bases at V and 2 bases at J, with 10 bases between the two ends. The CDR3 extends over 14 amino acids. The germline gives CDR1 SGHAT, CDR2 FQNNGV. For the CDR3, the DNA is TGTGCCAGCAGCTTCCTACAGAGTAACACTGAAGCTTTCTTT. Translation gives CASSFLQSNTEAFF.

The V call is TRBV2, the J call TRBJ1-5; D unclear. Germline lookup yields CDR1 SNHLY and CDR2 FYNNEI. The germline V and J ends were trimmed by 7 bases and 0 bases, with 19 bases remaining between them. The CDR3 length is 17 residues. CDR3 sequence reads: CASTKDGTVYSNQPQHF. CDR3 DNA sequence: TGTGCCAGCACCAAAGACGGAACAGTCTATAGCAATCAGCCCCAGCATTTT.

The J gene is TRBJ2-1, the V gene TRBV5-1; 11 bases match TRBD2. V shed 4 bases, J shed 8 bases, and the junction held 17 bases outside the gene matches. The CDR3 length is 18 residues. CDR1 and CDR2 from the germline V gene are SGHRS and YFSETQ. CDR3 protein: CASSRWTELAGDYYEQFF. CDR3 nucleotides: TGCGCCAGCAGCCGGTGGACGGAACTAGCGGGAGATTACTATGAGCAGTTCTTC.

This chain connects TRBV6-5 to TRBJ1-6; 8 bases fit TRBD1. The CDR3 consists of 14 residues. Losses at the gene ends were 5 bases for V and 7 bases for J; bases not matched to a gene: 4. Per germline, CDR1 MNHEY and CDR2 SVGAGI. The CDR3 region is CASSRTGKNSPLHF. The CDR3, as DNA: TGTGCCAGCAGTCGGACAGGGAAGAATTCACCCCTCCACTTT.

The chain couples TRBV2 to TRBJ1-5; 7 positions match TRBD1. V lost 6 bases, J lost 4 bases, and 6 bases stayed unmatched. Germline V gene lookup returns CDR1 SNHLY and CDR2 FYNNEI. The CDR3 runs to 14 residues. DNA for the CDR3: TGTGCCAGCAGCAGACAGGGCCTGAATCAGCCCCAGCATTTT. Translating gives CASSRQGLNQPQHF.

The CDR3 sequence: CASSLASEGSYEQYF. CDR3 bases: TGTGCCAGCAGCTTAGCGTCCGAGGGTTCCTACGAGCAGTACTTC. The V call is TRBV11-1, the J call TRBJ2-7; D possibly corresponds to TRBD2 (5 bases). The length of the CDR3 is 15 residues. Trimming removed 0 bases from V and 1 base from J, with 10 bases in between. The germline CDR1 and CDR2 sequences are SGHAT and FQDESV (reference sequence).

V is TRBV4-1 and J is TRBJ2-1; 8 bases agree with TRBD2. The CDR3 spans 16 residues. CDR1 and CDR2 from the germline V gene are MGHRA and YSYEKL. V lost 0 bases to trimming and J lost 5 bases; unmatched junction nucleotides: 6. The CDR3, as DNA: TGCGCCAGCAGCCAAGATCGGAGCGGGAGAAACAATGAGCAGTTCTTC. Amino acid sequence: CASSQDRSGRNNEQFF.

The chain carries TRBV27 and TRBJ2-3; 12 nucleotides match TRBD2. Germline V gives CDR1 MNHEY, CDR2 SMNVEV (reference sequence). V lost 5 bases to trimming and J lost 3 bases; unmatched junction nucleotides: 6. CDR3 length: 16 residues. CDR3 nucleotide sequence: TGTGCCAGCAGTACCCCTAGCGGGAGGGGGACAGATACGCAGTATTTT. This translates into CASSTPSGRGTDTQYF.

The rearrangement joins TRBV29-1 to TRBJ2-5; possibly TRBD1 for D (6 bases). Trimming removed 7 bases at V and 0 bases at J, with 12 bases between. Germline CDR1 SQVTM, CDR2 ANQGSEA. This CDR3 has 13 residues. The CDR3 DNA sequence: TGCAGCGACAAACAGGGAAACCAAGAGACCCAGTACTTC. Its protein product is CSDKQGNQETQYF.

This rearrangement joins TRBV10-3 to TRBJ2-5; a possible D gene is TRBD2 (6 bases). CDR1 is ENHRY, CDR2 SYGVKD, per germline. The CDR3 sequence is 11 residues long. The V end lost 10 bases, the J end lost 5 bases, and 11 bases lay between the germline ends. The CDR3 loop is CATGVAETQYF. The CDR3 coding sequence is TGTGCCACGGGGGTAGCGGAGACCCAGTACTTC.

This rearrangement joins TRBV7-3 to TRBJ2-2; D unresolved. V was shortened by 0 bases and J by 4 bases, with 12 bases between the two germline ends. This CDR3 is 16 amino acids long. Germline CDR1 is SGHTA and CDR2 is FQGTGA. The CDR3 sequence is CASSLTTHKITGELFF. The CDR3 DNA reads as TGTGCCAGCAGCTTAACTACCCACAAGATCACCGGGGAGCTGTTTTTT.

This clone was seen a single time. The chain carries TRBV5-1 and TRBJ1-6; maybe TRBD1 (5 bases). The CDR3 consists of 16 residues. The germline V gene encodes CDR1 SGHRS and CDR2 YFSETQ. Trimming shortened V by 0 bases and J by 4 bases, and 11 bases separated the two germline ends. CDR3 bases: TGCGCCAGCAGCTTGGCCGGGGGTCGGTATAATTCACCCCTCCACTTT. Protein: CASSLAGGRYNSPLHF.

The genes are TRBV3-1 (or the pseudogene TRBV3-2) and TRBJ2-3, with a tentative D call TRBD2 (5 bases). The CDR3 has 12 amino acids. Germline loops: CDR1 LGHDT, CDR2 YNNKEL (reference sequence). The germline V and J ends were trimmed by 7 bases and 3 bases, with 8 bases remaining between them. The CDR3 protein is CASNRGTDTQYF. The CDR3 DNA follows: TGTGCCAGCAACAGAGGGACAGATACGCAGTATTTT.